A single sample gave rise to the 10 T cell receptor beta chains below, sequenced in a study of Ad26.COV2.S vaccination and SARS-CoV-2 variants (dated by TCRdb to about 2021). Library method: the immunoSEQ multiplex PCR assay. The clones in this table, taken by TCRdb from immuneACCESS, are in-frame only. Not every clone is retained; where verified, under half of the shortfall comes from an unresolved V gene, and the cause of the rest is unknown. A total of under 400,000 clones appear in this sample, roughly 84% of them only once. The ten largest clones take up around 3.5% of the sample. The treatment or condition tag for this specimen amounts to: roughly 20 received Ad26.COV2.S at low or high dose, single or two shots; about 5 received placebo; per-sample allocation not given. For vaccine and placebo recipients, the sequenced repertoires came from samples collected on day 63 after the first injection.

The sequenced sample was peripheral blood, obtained in a trial of Ad26.COV2.S vaccine versus placebo. These receptors were taken from a person aged 18-60 years who received the Ad26.COV2.S COVID-19 vaccine or a placebo.

The V gene is TRBV14, the J gene TRBJ2-1, with a possible D match to TRBD1 (5 bases). The CDR3 has 15 amino acids. V lost 1 base and J lost 5, with 12 bases in between. CDR1 is SGHDN, CDR2 FVKESK, per germline. The CDR3 DNA reads as TGTGCCAGCAGCCAAGGGGGCGTCTGGGACAATGAGCAGTTCTTC. Amino acid sequence: CASSQGGVWDNEQFF.

The chain has TRBV20-1 and TRBJ1-2; D unclear. CDR3 length: 11 residues. Trimming left V 5 bases short and J 2 bases short, with 6 bases between. Germline V gene lookup returns CDR1 DFQATT and CDR2 SNEGSKA (reference sequence). The CDR3 spells CSAVQNYGYTF. The CDR3 DNA reads TGCAGTGCTGTACAGAACTATGGCTACACCTTC.

Concerning this clone: Relative to the germline gene, one junction end is altered; a read error may explain this. The V and J genes are TRBV3-1 (or the pseudogene TRBV3-2) and TRBJ2-1; D call uncertain. CDR1 and CDR2 (germline): LGHDT, YNNKEL (reference sequence). CDR3 length: 14 residues. Written as DNA, the CDR3 is TGTGCCAGCAGCCAAGGGACCTCCCACAATGAGCAGTTCTTC. Protein product: CASSQGTSHNEQFF.

The chain carries TRBV2 and TRBJ2-7, with 10 bases lining up with TRBD1. CDR1 SNHLY and CDR2 FYNNEI come from the germline V gene. V lost 6 bases to trimming and J lost 5 bases; unmatched junction nucleotides: 10. This CDR3 is built from 15 residues. The CDR3 reads CASSGTGTGAHEQYF. The CDR3 DNA reads as TGTGCCAGCAGCGGGACCGGGACAGGGGCCCACGAGCAGTACTTC.

V gene TRBV12-3 or TRBV12-4 combines with J gene TRBJ2-7; D gene ambiguous. The CDR3 is 13 amino acids. The V end lost 1 base, the J end lost 2 bases, and 6 bases lay between the germline ends. In DNA form, the CDR3 reads TGTGCCAGCAGTTTAGACAGTCCCTACGAGCAGTACTTC. It is translated as CASSLDSPYEQYF.

The chain carries TRBV10-3 and TRBJ2-2, with D perhaps TRBD1 or TRBD2 (5 bases each). The V gene's germline CDR1 is ENHRY and CDR2 SYGVKD. CDR3 length: 15 residues. The V end lost 5 bases, the J end lost 5 bases, and 15 bases lay between the germline ends. Written as DNA, the CDR3 is TGTGCCATCAGTAAGGCTGAGGGGCCGACCGGGGAGCTGTTTTTT. This translates into CAISKAEGPTGELFF.

This chain uses TRBV5-6 with TRBJ2-7; D possibly corresponds to TRBD2 (7 bases). The germline V gene encodes CDR1 SGHDT and CDR2 YYEEEE. This CDR3 has 17 residues. Trimming left V 0 bases short and J 3 bases short, with 19 bases between. Written as DNA, the CDR3 is TGTGCCAGCAGCTTGGAACCATGGCGGGGGCTGGGCTACGAGCAGTACTTC. Translated, it gives CASSLEPWRGLGYEQYF.

The chain joins TRBV10-3 to TRBJ1-5; weak D call: TRBD1 (6 bases). Germline V gives CDR1 ENHRY, CDR2 SYGVKD. The CDR3 totals 15 residues. Trimming pared 1 base from V and 5 bases from J, leaving 12 bases between. CDR3 in DNA: TGTGCCATCAGTGAGTTAGAGGGGGGCGATCAGCCCCAGCATTTT. Encoded protein: CAISELEGGDQPQHF.

The J gene is TRBJ2-2, the V gene TRBV11-3, with 8 bases aligning to TRBD1. V lost 2 bases and J lost 5; bases outside the gene matches: 1. The CDR3 has 14 residues. Per the germline V gene, CDR1 is SGHNT and CDR2 is YENEEA. The CDR3, as DNA: TGTGCCAGCAGCTTAAGGACAGGGACCGGGGAGCTGTTTTTT. This sequence encodes CASSLRTGTGELFF. The full variable domain, its missing parts supplied by reference TRBV11-3 and TRBJ2-2, is EAGVVQSPRYKIIEKKQPVAFWCNPISGHNTLYWYLQNLGQGPELLIRYENEEAVDDSQLPKDRFSAERLKGVDSTLKIQPAELGDSAVYLCASSLRTGTGELFFGEGSRLTVL.

This clone was seen more than once but under ten times. J is TRBJ1-1 and V is TRBV18; D is undetermined. The CDR3 covers 12 residues. Per the germline V gene, CDR1 is KGHSH and CDR2 is LQKENI. V was clipped by 6 bases and J by 4 bases, with 9 bases between them. The DNA for the CDR3 is TGTGCCAGCTCCTACCGGGCCACTGAAGCTTTCTTT. It yields the protein CASSYRATEAFF.